Sequencing of this TCR beta chain was carried out in a study of Ad26.COV2.S vaccination and SARS-CoV-2 variants. Background on the study: Participants got Ad26.COV2.S intramuscularly, once or twice 56 days apart. Study-wide points: Those who received vaccine or placebo ended up with similar non-spike TCR breadth.

The treatment here: around 19 received Ad26.COV2.S at low or high dose, single or two shots; roughly five received placebo; per-sample allocation not given. Samples came from day 63 after the first vaccine or placebo injection. On this clone itself: Its target is not known.

The table came from immunoSEQ multiplex PCR; TCRdb's copy has only in-frame clones and leaves some out. The table lists around 420,000 clones, roughly 90% of them singletons. The V gene's germline CDR1 is MDHEN and CDR2 SYDVKM. Trimming stripped 3 bases from V and 2 bases from J, with 7 bases between. The CDR3 consists of 13 residues. This clonotype was obtained from a person aged 18-60 years who received the Ad26.COV2.S COVID-19 vaccine or a placebo. The rearrangement links TRBV28 to TRBJ1-2; D is perhaps TRBD1 (6 bases). Sequences were derived from peripheral blood, sampled in a trial of Ad26.COV2.S vaccine versus placebo. The CDR3 nucleotides read TGTGCCAGCAGTTTTCAGGGGAACTATGGCTACACCTTC. Amino acid sequence: CASSFQGNYGYTF.